The source of this TCR beta chain is a study of control samples from healthy donors and cancer patients. J lost 1 base, V lost 4 bases, and 4 bases had no gene match. Germline V gene lookup returns CDR1 SGHRS and CDR2 YFSETQ. The CDR3 contains 15 residues. Assay used: immunoSEQ multiplex PCR; TCRdb lists only in-frame clones, some missing. Of more than 140,000 clones listed, around 90% are singletons. V is TRBV5-1 and J is TRBJ1-1; 10 bases align to TRBD1. The sequenced sample was blood. The receptor was isolated from a man aged 18 to 35 in good health. The CDR3 loop reads CASSLRTGGNTEAFF. The CDR3 coding sequence is TGCGCCAGCAGCCTTAGGACAGGGGGGAACACTGAAGCTTTCTTT.